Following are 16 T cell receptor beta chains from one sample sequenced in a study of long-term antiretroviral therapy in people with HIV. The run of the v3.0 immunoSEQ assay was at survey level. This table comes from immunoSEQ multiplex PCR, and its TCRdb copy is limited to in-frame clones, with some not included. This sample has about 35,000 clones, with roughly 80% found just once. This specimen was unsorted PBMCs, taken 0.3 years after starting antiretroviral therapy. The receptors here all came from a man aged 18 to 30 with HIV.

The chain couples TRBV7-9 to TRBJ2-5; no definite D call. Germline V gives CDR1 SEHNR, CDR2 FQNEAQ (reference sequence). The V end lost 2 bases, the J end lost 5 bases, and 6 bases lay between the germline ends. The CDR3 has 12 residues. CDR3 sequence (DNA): TGTGCCAGCAGCTTATCTCTTGAGACCCAGTACTTC. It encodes CASSLSLETQYF.

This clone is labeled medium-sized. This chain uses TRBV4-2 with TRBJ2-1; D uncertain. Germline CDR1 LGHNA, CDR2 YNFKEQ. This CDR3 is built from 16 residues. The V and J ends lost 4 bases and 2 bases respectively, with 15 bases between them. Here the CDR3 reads CASSLQKGWPYNEQFF. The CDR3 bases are TGTGCCAGCAGCCTGCAAAAGGGATGGCCCTACAATGAGCAGTTCTTC.

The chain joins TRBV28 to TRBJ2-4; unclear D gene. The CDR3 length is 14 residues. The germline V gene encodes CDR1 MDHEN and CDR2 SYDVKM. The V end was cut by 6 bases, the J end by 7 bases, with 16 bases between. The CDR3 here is CASSLAHEVNIQYF. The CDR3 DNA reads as TGTGCCAGCAGCTTAGCCCACGAGGTCAACATTCAGTACTTC.

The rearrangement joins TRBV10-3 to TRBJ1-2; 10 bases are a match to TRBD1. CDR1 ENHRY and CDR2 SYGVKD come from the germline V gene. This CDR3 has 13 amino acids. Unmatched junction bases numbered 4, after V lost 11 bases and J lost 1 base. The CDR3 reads CASRDRGNYGYTF. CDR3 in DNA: TGTGCCTCCCGGGACAGGGGTAACTATGGCTACACCTTC.

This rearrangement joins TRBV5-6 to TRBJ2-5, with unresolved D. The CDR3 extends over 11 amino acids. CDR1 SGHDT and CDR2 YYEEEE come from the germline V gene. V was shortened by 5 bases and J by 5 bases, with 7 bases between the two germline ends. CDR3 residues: CASRYRETQYF. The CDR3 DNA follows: TGTGCCAGCAGGTATCGGGAGACCCAGTACTTC.

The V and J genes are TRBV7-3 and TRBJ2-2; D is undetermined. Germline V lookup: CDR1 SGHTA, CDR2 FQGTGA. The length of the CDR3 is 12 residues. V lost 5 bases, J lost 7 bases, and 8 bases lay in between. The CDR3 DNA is TGTGCCAGCAGCCACCAAGGCGGGGAGCTGTTTTTT. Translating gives CASSHQGGELFF.

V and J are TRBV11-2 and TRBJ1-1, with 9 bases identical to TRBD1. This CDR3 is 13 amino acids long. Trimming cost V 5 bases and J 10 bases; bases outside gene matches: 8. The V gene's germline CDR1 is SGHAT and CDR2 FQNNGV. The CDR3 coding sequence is TGTGCCAGCAGCACCCAGAACAGGGGGCGAGCTTTCTTT. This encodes CASSTQNRGRAFF.

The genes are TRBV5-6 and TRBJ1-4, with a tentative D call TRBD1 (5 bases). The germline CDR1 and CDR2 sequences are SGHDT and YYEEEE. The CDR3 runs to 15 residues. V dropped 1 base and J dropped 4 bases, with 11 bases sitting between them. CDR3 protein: CASSLKQGYNEKLFF. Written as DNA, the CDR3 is TGTGCCAGCAGCTTGAAGCAGGGATATAATGAAAAACTGTTTTTT. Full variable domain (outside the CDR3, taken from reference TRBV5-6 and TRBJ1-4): DAGVTQSPTHLIKTRGQQVTLRCSPKSGHDTVSWYQQALGQGPQFIFQYYEEEERQRGNFPDRFSGHQFPNYSSELNVNALLLGDSALYLCASSLKQGYNEKLFFGSGTQLSVL.

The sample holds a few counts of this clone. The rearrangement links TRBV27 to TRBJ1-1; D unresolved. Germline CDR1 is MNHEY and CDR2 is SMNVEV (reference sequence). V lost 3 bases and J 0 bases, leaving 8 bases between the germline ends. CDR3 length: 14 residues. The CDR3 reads CASSLGMMNTEAFF. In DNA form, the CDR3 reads TGTGCCAGCAGTTTGGGGATGATGAACACTGAAGCTTTCTTT.

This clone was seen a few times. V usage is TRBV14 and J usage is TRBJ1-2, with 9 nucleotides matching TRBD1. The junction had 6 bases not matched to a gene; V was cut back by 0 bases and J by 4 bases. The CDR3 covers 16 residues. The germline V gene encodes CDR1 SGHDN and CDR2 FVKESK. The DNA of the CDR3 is TGTGCCAGCAGCCAAGAGTCGGAGACAGGGGGCTATGGCTACACCTTC. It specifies CASSQESETGGYGYTF.

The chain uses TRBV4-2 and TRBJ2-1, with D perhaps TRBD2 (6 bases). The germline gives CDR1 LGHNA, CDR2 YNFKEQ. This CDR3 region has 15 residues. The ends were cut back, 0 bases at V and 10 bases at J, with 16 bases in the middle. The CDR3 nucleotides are TGTGCCAGCAGCCAAGAATGGACGGGAGAGCGAGAGCAGTTCTTC. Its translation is CASSQEWTGEREQFF.

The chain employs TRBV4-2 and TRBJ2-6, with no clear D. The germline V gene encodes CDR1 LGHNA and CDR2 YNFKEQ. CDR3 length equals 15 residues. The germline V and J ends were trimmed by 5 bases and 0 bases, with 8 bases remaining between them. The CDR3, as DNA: TGTGCCAGCAGCGAAGTCAGCTCTGGGGCCAACGTCCTGACTTTC. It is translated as CASSEVSSGANVLTF.

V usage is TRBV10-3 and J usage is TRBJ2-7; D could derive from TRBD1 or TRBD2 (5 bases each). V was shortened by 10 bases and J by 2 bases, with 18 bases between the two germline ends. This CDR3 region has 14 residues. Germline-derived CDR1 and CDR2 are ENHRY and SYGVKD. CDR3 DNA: TGTGCCACCGGCTTATGGGACCGTGCCTACGAGCAGTACTTC. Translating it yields CATGLWDRAYEQYF.

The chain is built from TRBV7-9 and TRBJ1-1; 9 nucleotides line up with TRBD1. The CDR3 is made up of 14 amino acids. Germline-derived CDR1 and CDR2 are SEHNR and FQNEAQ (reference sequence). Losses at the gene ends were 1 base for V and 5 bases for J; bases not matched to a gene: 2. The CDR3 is CASSLDRGRTEAFF. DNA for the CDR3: TGTGCCAGCAGCTTAGACAGGGGGCGAACTGAAGCTTTCTTT.

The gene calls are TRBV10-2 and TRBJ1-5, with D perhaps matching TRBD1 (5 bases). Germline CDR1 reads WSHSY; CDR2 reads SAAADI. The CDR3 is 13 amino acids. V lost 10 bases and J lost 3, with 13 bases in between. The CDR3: CATRAGDNQPQHF. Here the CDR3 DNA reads TGCGCCACCAGGGCGGGGGACAATCAGCCCCAGCATTTT.

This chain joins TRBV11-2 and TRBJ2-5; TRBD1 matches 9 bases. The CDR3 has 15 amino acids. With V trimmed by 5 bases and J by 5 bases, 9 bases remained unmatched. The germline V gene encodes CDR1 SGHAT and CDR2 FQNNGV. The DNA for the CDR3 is TGTGCCAGCAGCCAAGGGACAGGGACTCGGGAGACCCAGTACTTC. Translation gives CASSQGTGTRETQYF.